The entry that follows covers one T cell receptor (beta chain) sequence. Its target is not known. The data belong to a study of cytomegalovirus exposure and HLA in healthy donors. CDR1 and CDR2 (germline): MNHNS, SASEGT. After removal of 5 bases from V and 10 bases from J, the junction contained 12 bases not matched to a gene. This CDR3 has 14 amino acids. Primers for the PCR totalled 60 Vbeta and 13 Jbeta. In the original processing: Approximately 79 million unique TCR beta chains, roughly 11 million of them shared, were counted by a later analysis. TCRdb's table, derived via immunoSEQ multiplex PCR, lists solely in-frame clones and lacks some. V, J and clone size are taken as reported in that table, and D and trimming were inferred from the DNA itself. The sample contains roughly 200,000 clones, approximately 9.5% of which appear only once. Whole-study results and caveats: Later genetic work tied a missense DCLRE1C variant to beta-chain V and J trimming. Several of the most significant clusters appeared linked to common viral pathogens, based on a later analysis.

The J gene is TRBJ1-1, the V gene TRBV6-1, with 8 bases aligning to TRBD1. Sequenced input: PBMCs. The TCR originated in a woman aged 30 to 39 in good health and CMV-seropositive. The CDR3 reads CASSYWDRSLGAFF. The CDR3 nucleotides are TGTGCCAGCAGTTATTGGGACAGGTCGTTAGGAGCTTTCTTT.